This TCR beta chain is from a study of breast tumors, draining lymph nodes, adjacent tissues. TCRdb reprocessed the multiplex PCR reads with MiXCR, giving one entry per CDR3 protein. Of about 94,000 distinct CDR3 sequences listed, roughly 28% are singletons. Whole-study findings and limits: Tumor repertoires ranked between lymph nodes and nontumor tissue in diversity, with V and J gene preferences. Findings are consistent with lymph node origin and intratumoral expansion of most tumor T cells. Data only fit, rather than demonstrated, lymph node origin of most tumor T cells.

In regard to this clonotype: No antigen is known for it.

Breast cancer patients provided tissue from their axillary draining lymph nodes. The CDR3 is made up of 12 amino acids. The V gene lost 2 bases and the J gene lost 11 bases, with 12 bases spanning the gap. Germline loops: CDR1 SNHLY, CDR2 FYNNEI. The chain carries TRBV2 and TRBJ2-5; a possible D gene is TRBD2 (6 bases). The sample comprised axillary lymph node tissue. This clonotype was obtained from a female donor with breast cancer. Some clones in this sample may be carry-over from other donors' samples. The CDR3 here is CASSERRGLQYF. The DNA for the CDR3 is TGTGCCAGCAGTGAACGACGGGGACTTCAGTACTTC. Complete variable domain (other parts from reference TRBV2 and TRBJ2-5): EPEVTQTPSHQVTQMGQEVILRCVPISNHLYFYWYRQILGQKVEFLVSFYNNEISEKSEIFDDQFSVERPDGSNFTLKIRSTKLEDSAMYFCASSERRGLQYFGPGTRLLVL.